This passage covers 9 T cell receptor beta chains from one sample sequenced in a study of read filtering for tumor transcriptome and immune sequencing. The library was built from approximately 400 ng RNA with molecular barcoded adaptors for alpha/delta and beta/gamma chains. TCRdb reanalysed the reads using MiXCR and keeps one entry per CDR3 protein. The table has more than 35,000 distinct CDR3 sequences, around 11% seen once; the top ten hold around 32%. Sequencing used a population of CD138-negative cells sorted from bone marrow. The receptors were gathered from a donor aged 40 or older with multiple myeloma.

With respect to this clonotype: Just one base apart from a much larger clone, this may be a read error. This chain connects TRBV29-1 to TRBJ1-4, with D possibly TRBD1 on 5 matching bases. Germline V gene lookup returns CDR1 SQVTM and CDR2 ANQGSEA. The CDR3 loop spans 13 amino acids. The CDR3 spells CSAKGLTNEKRFF. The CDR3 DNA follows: TGCAGCGCTAAGGGGTTAACTAATGAAAAACGGTTTTTT.

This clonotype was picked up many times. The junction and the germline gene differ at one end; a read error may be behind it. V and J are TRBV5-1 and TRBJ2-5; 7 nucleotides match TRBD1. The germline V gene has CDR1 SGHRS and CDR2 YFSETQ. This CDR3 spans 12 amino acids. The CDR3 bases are TGCGCCAGCAGCTTGACGGTGGACAGGCTAGACTTC. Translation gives CASSLTVDRLDF. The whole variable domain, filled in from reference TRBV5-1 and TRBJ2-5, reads KAGVTQTPRYLIKTRGQQVTLSCSPISGHRSVSWYQQTPGQGLQFLFEYFSETQRNKGNFPGRFSGRQFSNSRSEMNVSTLELGDSALYLCASSLTVDRLDFGPGTRLLVL.

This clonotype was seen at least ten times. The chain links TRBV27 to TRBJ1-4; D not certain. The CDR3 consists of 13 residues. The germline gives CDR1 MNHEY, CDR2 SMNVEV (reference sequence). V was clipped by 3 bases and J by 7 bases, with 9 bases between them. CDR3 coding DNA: TGTGCCAGCAGTTTGACTGGAGGTGAAAAACTGTTTTTT. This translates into CASSLTGGEKLFF.

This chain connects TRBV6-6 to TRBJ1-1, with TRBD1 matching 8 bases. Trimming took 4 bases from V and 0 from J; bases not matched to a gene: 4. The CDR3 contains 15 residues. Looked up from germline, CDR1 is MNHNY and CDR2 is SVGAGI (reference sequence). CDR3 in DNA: TGTGCCAGCAGTTCGAGACAGGGGATGAACACTGAAGCTTTCTTT. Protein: CASSSRQGMNTEAFF.

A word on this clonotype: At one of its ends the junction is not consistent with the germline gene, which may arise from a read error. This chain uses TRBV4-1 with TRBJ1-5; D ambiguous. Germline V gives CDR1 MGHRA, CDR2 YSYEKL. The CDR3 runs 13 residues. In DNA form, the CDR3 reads TGCGTCAGCAGCCAGGTCGGCAATCAGCCCCAGCATTTT. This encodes CVSSQVGNQPQHF.

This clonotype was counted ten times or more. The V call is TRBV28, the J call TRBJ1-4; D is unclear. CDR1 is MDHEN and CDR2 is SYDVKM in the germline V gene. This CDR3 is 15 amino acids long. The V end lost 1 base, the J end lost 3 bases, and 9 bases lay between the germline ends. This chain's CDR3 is CASSLSTASNEKLFF. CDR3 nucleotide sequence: TGTGCCAGCAGTTTATCGACGGCTTCTAATGAAAAACTGTTTTTT.

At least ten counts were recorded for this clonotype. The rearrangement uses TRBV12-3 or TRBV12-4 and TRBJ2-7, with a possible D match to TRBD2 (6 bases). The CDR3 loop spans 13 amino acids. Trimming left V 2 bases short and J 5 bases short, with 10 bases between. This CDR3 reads CASSLIGEDEQYF. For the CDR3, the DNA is TGTGCCAGCAGTTTAATAGGGGAGGACGAGCAGTACTTC.

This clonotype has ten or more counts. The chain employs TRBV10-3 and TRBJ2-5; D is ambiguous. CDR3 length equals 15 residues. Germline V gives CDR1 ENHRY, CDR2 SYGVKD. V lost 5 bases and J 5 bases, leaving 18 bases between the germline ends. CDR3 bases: TGTGCCATCAGTAGCGCAGCCCCCAATGTGGAGACCCAGTACTTC. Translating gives CAISSAAPNVETQYF.

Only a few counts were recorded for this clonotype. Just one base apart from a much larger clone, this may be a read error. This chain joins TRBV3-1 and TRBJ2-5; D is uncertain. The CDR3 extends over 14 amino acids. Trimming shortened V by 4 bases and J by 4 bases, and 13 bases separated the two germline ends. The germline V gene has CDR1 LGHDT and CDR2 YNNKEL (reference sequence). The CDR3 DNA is TGTGCCAGCAGCCGACGGGCTACAGTAGAGACCCAGTACTTC. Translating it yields CASSRRATVETQYF.